These 21 T cell receptor beta chains were sequenced from one sample in a study of CD8+CD57+ T cells in acquired aplastic anemia. Patients who underwent sequencing had shown CD8+CD57+ cell expansion by flow cytometry. Genomic DNA was employed as the template in profiling TCR beta VDJ and CDR3. Each CDR3 protein is one row after TCRdb ran MiXCR on the reads. The sample lists around 430,000 distinct CDR3 sequences; around 30% were seen once. Sequenced: sorted CD4+, CD8+, or CD8+CD57+ T cells (not recorded which) from PBMCs. The receptors here all came from a human donor with aplastic anemia.

This clonotype has only one observation. This may be a read error: a much more frequent sequence differs by one nucleotide. The chain is built from TRBV5-6 and TRBJ2-7; no clear D gene. Trimming shortened V by 5 bases and J by 2 bases, and 11 bases separated the two germline ends. Germline CDR1 SGHDT, CDR2 YYEEEE. The CDR3 contains 13 residues. In DNA form, the CDR3 reads TGTGCCAGCAGACAGAAAGGTACCTACGAGCAGTACTTC. Amino acid sequence: CASRQKGTYEQYF.

In this sample, this clonotype turned up many times. CDR3 protein: CAISDAGGQPQHF. CDR3 nucleotide sequence: TGTGCCATCAGTGACGCAGGAGGGCAGCCCCAGCATTTT. V is TRBV10-3 and J is TRBJ1-5; D unresolved. The V and J ends lost 3 bases and 7 bases respectively, with 10 bases between them. The CDR3 consists of 13 residues. CDR1 and CDR2 from the germline V gene are ENHRY and SYGVKD.

This clonotype has a count of ten or more. This chain uses TRBV7-9 with TRBJ1-6; the D gene is possibly TRBD1 (6 bases). This CDR3 is built from 15 residues. V shed 4 bases and J shed 8 bases, with 15 bases lying between them. Germline CDR1 and CDR2: SEHNR and FQNEAQ (reference sequence). The CDR3 sequence is CASSSSQGTYSPLHF. The CDR3 nucleotides are TGTGCCAGCAGCTCCTCTCAGGGGACGTATTCACCCCTCCACTTT.

A single count supports this clonotype. The chain is built from TRBV24-1 and TRBJ2-7; TRBD2 agrees at 11 bases. In germline, CDR1 is KGHDR, CDR2 SFDVKD. The CDR3 covers 14 residues. CDR3 DNA sequence: TGTGCTCCCGACACTAGCGGGAGCTCCTACGAGCAGTACTTC. Translation: CAPDTSGSSYEQYF.

The CDR3 sequence: CASSTGGPETGSLQYF. In DNA, the CDR3 is TGTGCCAGTAGTACCGGAGGACCAGAGACAGGATCCTTGCAGTACTTC. The chain couples TRBV19 to TRBJ2-7; weak D call: TRBD1 (6 bases). Germline V CDR1 and CDR2: LNHDA, SQIVND (reference sequence). The CDR3 has 16 amino acids. V lost 4 bases to trimming and J lost 9 bases, with 25 bases between them.

This rearrangement joins TRBV5-1 to TRBJ2-5; TRBD1 matches 11 bases. The CDR3 length is 15 residues. The V gene's germline CDR1 is SGHRS and CDR2 YFSETQ. Losses at the gene ends were 7 bases for V and 5 bases for J; bases not matched to a gene: 10. CDR3 loop: CASVGTGGYGETQYF. In DNA form, the CDR3 reads TGCGCCAGCGTCGGGACAGGGGGTTATGGGGAGACCCAGTACTTC.

The V and J genes are TRBV9 and TRBJ2-3; a weak D match, TRBD2 (6 bases). The germline V gene has CDR1 SGDLS and CDR2 YYNGEE. Deletions cut 5 bases from V and 4 bases from J, with 17 bases between. There are 15 residues in the CDR3. The CDR3 protein is CASSFGGNGADTQYF. CDR3 in DNA: TGTGCCAGCAGTTTCGGCGGGAACGGCGCAGATACGCAGTATTTT.

This clonotype has at least ten counts. The V gene is TRBV10-3, the J gene TRBJ1-1, with 8 bases aligning to TRBD1. Per the germline V gene, CDR1 is ENHRY and CDR2 is SYGVKD. The CDR3 covers 13 residues. V dropped 8 bases and J dropped 5; count of bases not matched to a gene: 7. CDR3 loop: CAIHGQGGTEAFF. As DNA, the CDR3 is TGTGCCATCCACGGACAGGGCGGGACTGAAGCTTTCTTT.

This clonotype was observed at least ten times. The chain joins TRBV7-3 to TRBJ2-5, with D possibly TRBD2 on 5 matching bases. Germline values: CDR1 SGHTA, CDR2 FQGTGA. CDR3 length equals 14 residues. V lost 4 bases, J lost 2 bases, and 11 bases lay in between. CDR3 bases: TGTGCCAGCAGCTCAACCGGGAATCAAGAGACCCAGTACTTC. This encodes CASSSTGNQETQYF.

In this sample, this clonotype turned up many times. The CDR3 region has the DNA TGTGCCAGCAGCTTGCATTGGGAACTCGAGCAGTACTTC. This sequence encodes CASSLHWELEQYF. The J gene is TRBJ2-7, the V gene TRBV5-8; D unresolved. Germline V gene lookup returns CDR1 SGHTS and CDR2 YDEGEE. The CDR3 totals 13 residues. V shed 1 base and J shed 6 bases, with 11 bases lying between them.

The chain links TRBV6-1 to TRBJ2-7; D remains unclear. Between the trimmed V and J ends, which lost 6 bases and 7 bases, there was a span of 13 bases. Germline CDR1 reads MNHNS; CDR2 reads SASEGT. The CDR3 totals 12 residues. The CDR3 sequence: CASSPVGSEQYF. CDR3 coding DNA: TGTGCCAGCAGCCCGGTTGGAAGTGAGCAGTACTTC.

At least ten counts were recorded for this clonotype. The V call is TRBV10-2, the J call TRBJ1-6; 7 bases are a match to TRBD1. V lost 2 bases, J lost 7 bases, and 17 bases stayed unmatched. The CDR3 consists of 19 residues. CDR1 and CDR2 from the germline V gene are WSHSY and SAAADI. CDR3: CASSEPASVGGAGNSPLHF. DNA of the CDR3: TGCGCCAGCAGTGAGCCCGCCTCCGTAGGGGGCGCGGGGAATTCACCCCTCCACTTT.

J is TRBJ2-2 and V is TRBV9; D gene uncertain. This CDR3 contains 17 residues. Germline V gene data show CDR1 as SGDLS and CDR2 as YYNGEE. V gave up 0 bases and J gave up 0 bases, with 12 bases separating them. The CDR3 nucleotides are TGTGCCAGCAGCGTAGGTCAGTTTATAGCGAACACCGGGGAGCTGTTTTTT. It translates to CASSVGQFIANTGELFF.

The chain employs TRBV5-6 and TRBJ1-2, with 8 positions matching TRBD1. J lost 4 bases, V lost 0 bases, and 5 bases had no gene match. Germline V CDR1 and CDR2: SGHDT, YYEEEE. The CDR3 runs 15 residues. CDR3 region: CASSLDAGGVYGYTF. The CDR3 nucleotides are TGTGCCAGCAGCTTGGACGCAGGGGGCGTCTATGGCTACACCTTC.

With respect to this clonotype: A much larger clone lies a single base off, so this may be a read error. The V and J genes are TRBV7-2 and TRBJ2-5, with D uncertain. The CDR3 length is 13 residues. V dropped 3 bases and J dropped 5 bases, with 10 bases sitting between them. Looked up from germline, CDR1 is SGHTA and CDR2 is FQGNSA. The chain's CDR3 is CASSFEDLETQYF. DNA of the CDR3: TGTGCCAGCAGCTTTGAGGATTTGGAGACCCAGTACTTC.

The V call is TRBV11-1, the J call TRBJ2-5; D might be TRBD2 (6 bases). Germline loops: CDR1 SGHAT, CDR2 FQDESV (reference sequence). Trimming left V 8 bases short and J 1 base short, with 14 bases between. The CDR3 is made up of 14 amino acids. This CDR3 reads CASVELRGQETQYF. The CDR3 DNA follows: TGTGCCAGCGTAGAGTTGCGGGGCCAAGAGACCCAGTACTTC.

This clonotype was seen a few times. This rearrangement joins TRBV9 to TRBJ2-6; D possibly matches TRBD1 or TRBD2 (5 bases each). The germline V gene encodes CDR1 SGDLS and CDR2 YYNGEE. V was clipped by 5 bases and J by 6 bases, with 24 bases between them. The CDR3 covers 18 residues. The CDR3 loop is CASRGVGHPRTEANVLTF. CDR3 sequence (DNA): TGTGCCAGCAGGGGGGTAGGACACCCGCGGACTGAGGCCAACGTCCTGACTTTC. The full variable domain, in which reference TRBV9 and TRBJ2-6 provide the parts outside the CDR3, is DSGVTQTPKHLITATGQRVTLRCSPRSGDLSVYWYQQSLDQGLQFLIQYYNGEERAKGNILERFSAQQFPDLHSELNLSSLELGDSALYFCASRGVGHPRTEANVLTFGAGSRLTVL.

This clonotype was counted a single time. The CDR3 nucleotides are TGTGCCAGCACCCCGCTCGACAGGGGAAGCGGCGGCTACACCTTC. It specifies CASTPLDRGSGGYTF. The chain joins TRBV2 to TRBJ1-2; TRBD1 agrees at 8 bases. The CDR3 sequence is 15 residues long. Germline CDR1 is SNHLY and CDR2 is FYNNEI. J lost 8 bases, V lost 7 bases, and 15 bases had no gene match.

The rearrangement uses TRBV25-1 and TRBJ2-7; 7 positions match TRBD2. Germline lookup yields CDR1 MGHDK and CDR2 SYGVNS. V was clipped by 1 base and J by 4 bases; unmatched bases: 7. The CDR3 is 15 amino acids. Written as DNA, the CDR3 is TGTGCCAGCAGTGAATTTAGTGGGGGGGAGTACGAGCAGTACTTC. Translating it yields CASSEFSGGEYEQYF.

This clonotype was recorded a few times. The CDR3 DNA follows: TGTGCCAGCAGCCCCAGAGGGGGATCGGCTGAAGCTTTCTTT. This codes for CASSPRGGSAEAFF. This chain connects TRBV7-3 to TRBJ1-1; perhaps TRBD1 as D (6 bases). Per germline, CDR1 SGHTA and CDR2 FQGTGA. The length of the CDR3 is 14 residues. Trimming stripped 5 bases from V and 6 bases from J, with 16 bases between.

There are many counts of this clonotype. The chain joins TRBV6-1 to TRBJ1-3; D unresolved. The CDR3 contains 13 residues. V was cut by 8 bases and J by 0 bases, with 8 bases left in between. Germline-derived CDR1 and CDR2 are MNHNS and SASEGT. The CDR3 sequence: CASGINSGNTIYF. CDR3 sequence (DNA): TGTGCCAGCGGGATTAACTCTGGAAACACCATATATTTT.